The 20 T cell receptor beta chains in this list originate from one sample, sequenced in a study of T cells after yellow fever vaccination. MiXCR was run by TCRdb on the 5' RACE reads, yielding one entry per CDR3 protein. In the table there are 200,000 to 250,000 distinct CDR3 sequences, about 7.1% of which are singletons. The source was CD4+ T cells sorted from PBMCs, collected 15 days after the yellow fever booster vaccination. Receptor source: a young man who received the YFV17D yellow fever vaccine.

The genes are TRBV6-5 and TRBJ1-2, with 7 bases that match TRBD1. CDR1 MNHEY and CDR2 SVGAGI come from the germline V gene. The CDR3 contains 11 residues. The junction had 3 bases not matched to a gene; V was cut back by 9 bases and J by 5 bases. This chain's CDR3 is CARTGWYGYTF. The CDR3 DNA is TGTGCCAGGACAGGGTGGTATGGCTACACCTTC.

This clonotype was picked up a small number of times. The CDR3 DNA reads TGTGCCAGCAGCTCTCTCGGGACAGCGATTGAGCAGTTCTTC. Amino acid sequence: CASSSLGTAIEQFF. This rearrangement joins TRBV12-3 or TRBV12-4 to TRBJ2-1; the match to TRBD1 covers 7 bases. The junction had 11 bases not matched to a gene; V was cut back by 6 bases and J by 9 bases. The CDR3 consists of 14 residues.

This clonotype was detected only a few times. V gene TRBV3-1 combines with J gene TRBJ2-3; D not resolved. In germline, CDR1 is LGHDT, CDR2 YNNKEL (reference sequence). Trimming stripped 3 bases from V and 1 base from J, with 11 bases between. The CDR3 extends over 15 amino acids. The chain's CDR3 is CASSQGRQRTDTQYF. The CDR3 DNA follows: TGTGCCAGCAGCCAGGGAAGGCAACGCACAGATACGCAGTATTTT.

This clonotype was detected only a few times. J is TRBJ2-5 and V is TRBV6-5; 8 nucleotides align to TRBD1. CDR1 is MNHEY, CDR2 SVGAGI, per germline. V shed 5 bases, J shed 1 base, and the junction held 3 bases outside the gene matches. The CDR3 sequence is 14 residues long. The CDR3 is CASSPGGFQETQYF. CDR3 DNA: TGTGCCAGCAGTCCAGGGGGCTTCCAAGAGACCCAGTACTTC.

The table lists this clonotype with many counts. This rearrangement joins TRBV5-1 to TRBJ2-2, with D uncertain. CDR1 SGHRS and CDR2 YFSETQ come from the germline V gene. Deletions cut 1 base from V and 6 bases from J, with 10 bases between. CDR3 length: 14 amino acids. DNA for the CDR3: TGCGCCAGCAGCTTGTCCGTCCCGCCCGGGGAGCTGTTTTTT. This translates into CASSLSVPPGELFF.

This clonotype occurred many times. The V and J genes are TRBV10-3 and TRBJ2-5; no clear D gene. Trimming stripped 5 bases from V and 4 bases from J, with 11 bases between. The CDR3 covers 13 residues. CDR1 is ENHRY and CDR2 is SYGVKD in the germline V gene. The CDR3 loop reads CAISFSTRETQYF. CDR3 in DNA: TGTGCCATCAGTTTTAGCACCCGAGAGACCCAGTACTTC.

This clonotype was detected ten times or more. The chain has TRBV5-1 and TRBJ2-7; TRBD1 aligns across 8 bases. The CDR3 loop spans 14 amino acids. V shed 1 base, J shed 6 bases, and the junction held 6 bases outside the gene matches. Germline-derived CDR1 and CDR2 are SGHRS and YFSETQ. CDR3 amino acids: CASSLTGQVREQYF. The CDR3 DNA follows: TGCGCCAGCAGCTTGACGGGACAGGTGCGCGAGCAGTACTTC.

The V and J genes are TRBV7-2 and TRBJ1-1, with 8 bases that match TRBD1. V was pared by 6 bases and J by 3 bases, with 9 bases of the junction left unmatched. From germline, CDR1 is SGHTA and CDR2 FQGNSA. CDR3 size: 15 residues. The DNA of the CDR3 is TGTGCCAGCAGATACGACAGGGGAGAGTACACTGAAGCTTTCTTT. This encodes CASRYDRGEYTEAFF. The variable domain in full, completed from reference TRBV7-2 and TRBJ1-1, reads GAGVSQSPSNKVTEKGKDVELRCDPISGHTALYWYRQSLGQGLEFLIYFQGNSAPDKSGLPSDRFSAERTGGSVSTLTIQRTQQEDSAVYLCASRYDRGEYTEAFFGQGTRLTVV.

This clonotype was counted many times. The rearrangement joins TRBV19 to TRBJ2-4; 8 bases are shared with TRBD2. CDR3 length: 14 amino acids. V lost 9 bases to trimming and J lost 5 bases; unmatched junction nucleotides: 9. Looked up from germline, CDR1 is LNHDA and CDR2 is SQIVND (reference sequence). The CDR3 DNA reads TGTGCCAGCCGCCCTCGGGGGGGGGAAAACATTCAGTACTTC. Translated, it gives CASRPRGGENIQYF.

The chain couples TRBV14 to TRBJ2-2; no definite D call. Germline assignment: CDR1 SGHDN and CDR2 FVKESK. V lost 0 bases to trimming and J lost 5 bases, with 19 bases between them. The CDR3 is 18 residues long. As DNA, the CDR3 is TGTGCCAGCAGCCAAGACTTAGGGCTTGCCCAGAAAACCGGGGAGCTGTTTTTT. It codes for CASSQDLGLAQKTGELFF.

The V and J genes are TRBV12-3 or TRBV12-4 and TRBJ1-1; weak D call: TRBD1 (5 bases). The CDR3 extends over 15 amino acids. Trimming took off 5 bases at V and 1 base at J, with 14 bases between the two ends. CDR3 in DNA: TGTGCCAGCAGTCTCGGGACTCCCCGGAACACTGAAGCTTTCTTT. Protein sequence: CASSLGTPRNTEAFF.

This clonotype was detected many times. The chain is built from TRBV20-1 and TRBJ2-3; 11 bases map to TRBD2. This CDR3 is 15 amino acids long. J gave up 2 bases and V 5 bases, and 6 bases lay outside the gene matches. Germline V lookup: CDR1 DFQATT, CDR2 SNEGSKA (reference sequence). The CDR3 region is CSALAGLAATDTQYF. In DNA form, the CDR3 reads TGCAGTGCTCTAGCGGGACTAGCGGCCACAGATACGCAGTATTTT.

This clonotype was picked up many times. The chain employs TRBV6-5 and TRBJ2-1; 12 nucleotides agree with TRBD2. Per germline, CDR1 MNHEY and CDR2 SVGAGI. This CDR3 region has 17 residues. J gave up 2 bases and V 6 bases, and 8 bases lay outside the gene matches. In DNA form, the CDR3 reads TGTGCCAGCAGAAATCGACTAGCGGGAGCCCCCTACAATGAGCAGTTCTTC. This encodes CASRNRLAGAPYNEQFF.

V gene TRBV29-1 combines with J gene TRBJ2-6; weak D call: TRBD2 (5 bases). Trimming took 5 bases from V and 0 from J, leaving 5 bases between them. Germline V gene lookup returns CDR1 SQVTM and CDR2 ANQGSEA. This CDR3 has 13 amino acids. The CDR3 DNA sequence: TGCAGCGTTACTAGCTCTGGGGCCAACGTCCTGACTTTC. Its translation is CSVTSSGANVLTF.

This clonotype showed up just a few times. The chain has TRBV12-5 and TRBJ1-3; no definite D call. Germline assignment: CDR1 LGHNT and CDR2 FRNRAP. Trimming cost V 3 bases and J 0 bases, with 6 bases left between them. The CDR3 runs 14 residues. The CDR3 DNA reads TGTGCTAGTGGTTTTGACAACTCTGGAAACACCATATATTTT. Encoded protein: CASGFDNSGNTIYF.

Ten or more counts support this clonotype. V and J are TRBV7-8 and TRBJ2-4; 8 bases are a match to TRBD1. Germline V gene data show CDR1 as SGHVS and CDR2 as FQNEAQ. There are 15 residues in the CDR3. After removal of 3 bases from V and 9 bases from J, the junction contained 10 bases not matched to a gene. The CDR3 nucleotides are TGTGCCAGCAGCTTGCCCTCGGGACAGGCGCCCATTCAGTACTTC. Protein product: CASSLPSGQAPIQYF. The full variable domain, its missing parts supplied by reference TRBV7-8 and TRBJ2-4, is GAGVSQSPRYKVAKRGQDVALRCDPISGHVSLFWYQQALGQGPEFLTYFQNEAQLDKSGLPSDRFFAERPEGSVSTLKIQRTQQEDSAVYLCASSLPSGQAPIQYFGAGTRLSVL.

This clonotype was recorded a few times. The rearrangement joins TRBV7-2 to TRBJ2-2; maybe TRBD1 (5 bases). The V end was cut by 2 bases, the J end by 0 bases, with 10 bases between. The CDR3 is 16 amino acids. The germline CDR1 and CDR2 sequences are SGHTA and FQGNSA. CDR3 coding DNA: TGTGCCAGCAGCTTATGGGGCAGCTCGAACACCGGGGAGCTGTTTTTT. Its translation: CASSLWGSSNTGELFF.

This clonotype was detected only a few times. The V and J genes are TRBV6-1 and TRBJ1-4, with D perhaps TRBD1 (6 bases). This CDR3 region has 13 residues. Germline assignment: CDR1 MNHNS and CDR2 SASEGT. The V and J ends lost 5 bases and 8 bases respectively, with 12 bases between them. In nucleotides, the CDR3 is TGTGCCAGCAGTCGACAGGAGGGCGAAAAACTGTTTTTT. Protein: CASSRQEGEKLFF.

This clonotype was counted ten times or more. DNA for the CDR3: TGCAGTGCCATTAAAGGACTAGATGTCCTCGAGCAGTTCTTC. Protein sequence: CSAIKGLDVLEQFF. The V call is TRBV20-1, the J call TRBJ2-1; 7 bases fit TRBD2. The CDR3 consists of 14 residues. CDR1 is DFQATT and CDR2 is SNEGSKA in the germline V gene (reference sequence). The trim removed 6 bases at V and 10 bases at J, leaving 15 bases unmatched.

This clonotype showed up many times. The chain combines TRBV12-3 or TRBV12-4 with TRBJ1-2; 8 nucleotides agree with TRBD1. V trimming: 3 bases; J trimming: 14 bases; junction bases outside the gene matches: 8. The CDR3 consists of 12 residues. CDR3 in amino acids: CASSFGQGPFTF. The CDR3 nucleotides are TGTGCCAGCAGTTTCGGACAGGGCCCGTTTACCTTC.